The sequence of this T cell receptor beta chain was determined in a study of blood T cell repertoires in COVID-19. At the level of the study: Both acute and convalescent COVID-19 samples were obtained from the United States, Italy and Spain. Sample material is recorded as cDNA or gDNA derived from T cells, B-cell-depleted T cells, or PBMCs.

Losses at the gene ends were 0 bases for V and 2 bases for J; bases not matched to a gene: 12. The CDR3 contains 18 residues. Germline V gene sequence: CDR1 SQVTM, CDR2 ANQGSEA. Recruited during active infection, patients (from Seattle) were subsequently followed longitudinally. Per the authors' pipeline: Amplified reference gene primers provided the basis for estimating nucleated cell counts. The repertoire was sequenced with immunoSEQ multiplex PCR; TCRdb's copy has only in-frame clones and lacks some. The V and J calls and clone size were taken over from that table, and D and trimming were inferred from the DNA. The sample carries 450,000 or so clones, 70% to 90% recorded once.

The chain couples TRBV29-1 to TRBJ2-1; TRBD2 aligns across 8 bases. The clonotype comes from a man between 18 and 29 years old with COVID-19, enrolled during active disease. The sequenced sample was peripheral blood. Written as DNA, the CDR3 is TGCAGCGTTGAAGAACCTAGAAGCGGGAGTGGAGCCTACAATGAGCAGTTCTTC. Its translation: CSVEEPRSGSGAYNEQFF.